This is a list of T cell receptor beta chains from one sample in a study of patients and donors after allogeneic stem cell transplantation. A single record per CDR3 protein comes from TCRdb applying MiXCR to the RT-PCR reads. This sample yields tens of thousands of distinct CDR3 sequences, of which roughly 52% are seen a single time; 61% belongs to the top ten. Material for sequencing was blood, either unsorted or a sorted T cell fraction (not recorded which). The origin of the receptors is a human donor who was either an allogeneic HSCT recipient or a stem cell or donor lymphocyte infusion donor (not recorded which). It is not recorded whose cells these are; they may come from a transplant donor. CDR3s include the opening cysteine and the closing phenylalanine or tryptophan. D genes are given only for firm matches. Clone size appears in some rows only: once, few, many, or a class for an expanded clone.

d_call clone_size j_call v_call cdr3_aa cdr3_nt
- - TRBJ1-4 TRBV7-9 CASSYGGRNEKLFF TGTGCCAGCAGCTACGGGGGGAGGAATGAAAAACTGTTTTTT
TRBD1 - TRBJ1-1 TRBV12-3/TRBV12-4 CASSRDREGTEAFF TGTGCCAGCAGCCGTGACAGGGAGGGGACTGAAGCTTTCTTT
TRBD2 - TRBJ2-1 TRBV4-2 CASSQESGGYNEQFF TGTGCCAGCAGCCAAGAAAGCGGGGGCTACAATGAGCAGTTCTTC
TRBD1 - TRBJ2-7 TRBV28 CASRLQGAYEQYF TGTGCCAGCAGGTTACAGGGGGCCTACGAGCAGTACTTC
TRBD2 - TRBJ2-7 TRBV20-1 CSARSAGAGYEQYF TGCAGTGCTAGGTCAGCGGGAGCTGGCTACGAGCAGTACTTC
- few TRBJ1-5 TRBV4-3 CASSQDKALWPQHF TGCGCCAGCAGCCAAGATAAGGCATTATGGCCCCAGCATTTT
- few TRBJ1-4 TRBV12-3/TRBV12-4 CASSGDEKLFF TGTGCCAGCAGTGGCGATGAAAAACTGTTTTTT
- - TRBJ2-1 TRBV6-2/TRBV6-3 CASSYGAVSTNEQFF TGTGCCAGCAGTTACGGGGCAGTATCGACCAATGAGCAGTTCTTC
TRBD1 few TRBJ1-5 TRBV20-1 CSAPDRGSNQPQHF TGCAGTGCTCCTGACAGGGGGAGCAATCAGCCCCAGCATTTT
- few TRBJ1-2 TRBV11-2 CASSFALGDGYTF TGTGCCAGCAGCTTTGCACTGGGGGATGGCTACACCTTC
- few TRBJ1-1 TRBV4-3 CASSPSTWNTEAFF TGCGCCAGCAGCCCAAGCACATGGAACACTGAAGCTTTCTTT
- - TRBJ2-7 TRBV27 CASSLSIRSSYEQYF TGTGCCAGCAGTTTATCGATCCGATCATCCTACGAGCAGTACTTC
TRBD1 once TRBJ1-1 TRBV25-1 CASSANRGQGALF TGTGCCAGCAGTGCAAACAGGGGGCAGGGAGCTCTCTTT
TRBD2 many TRBJ2-1 TRBV28 CASKPSRLAGGYNEQFF TGTGCCAGCAAACCCTCCCGACTAGCGGGAGGCTACAATGAGCAGTTCTTC
- few TRBJ1-4 TRBV12-3/TRBV12-4 CASSLGGTNEKLFF TGTGCCAGCAGTTTGGGGGGAACTAATGAAAAACTGTTTTTT
- - TRBJ1-2 TRBV10-3 CAISDFGLGRWNYGYTF TGTGCCATCAGTGATTTCGGATTGGGAAGGTGGAACTATGGCTACACCTTC
- many TRBJ2-1 TRBV4-3 CASSPVGHEQFF TGCGCCAGCAGCCCTGTTGGCCATGAGCAGTTCTTC
- once TRBJ1-1 TRBV7-2 CASSLGPPGQNTEAFF TGTGCCAGCAGCTTGGGGCCGCCGGGACAGAACACTGAAGCTTTCTTT
- few TRBJ1-4 TRBV20-1 CSASRMTNEKLFF TGCAGTGCTAGTCGGATGACTAATGAAAAACTGTTTTTT